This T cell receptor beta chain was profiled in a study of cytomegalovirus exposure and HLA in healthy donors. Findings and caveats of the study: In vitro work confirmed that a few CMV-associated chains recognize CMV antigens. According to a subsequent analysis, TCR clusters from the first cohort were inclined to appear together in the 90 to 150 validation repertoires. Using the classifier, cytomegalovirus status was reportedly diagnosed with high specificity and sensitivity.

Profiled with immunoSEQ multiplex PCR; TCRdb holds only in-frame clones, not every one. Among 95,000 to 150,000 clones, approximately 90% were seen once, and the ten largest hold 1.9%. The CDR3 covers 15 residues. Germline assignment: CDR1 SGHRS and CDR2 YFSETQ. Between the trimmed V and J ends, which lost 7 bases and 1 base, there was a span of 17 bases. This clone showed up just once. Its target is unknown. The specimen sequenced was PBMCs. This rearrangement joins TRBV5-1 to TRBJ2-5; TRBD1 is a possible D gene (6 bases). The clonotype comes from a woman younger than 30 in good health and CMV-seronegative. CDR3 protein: CASHPLDRRQETQYF. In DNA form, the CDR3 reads TGCGCCAGCCACCCATTAGACAGGCGCCAAGAGACCCAGTACTTC.